This entry is about one TCR beta chain. These data originate in a study of T-cell memory formation after mild COVID-19. Each CDR3 protein is one row after TCRdb ran MiXCR on the 5' RACE reads. The data hold about 290,000 distinct CDR3 sequences, with about a sixth observed a single time. This CDR3 comprises 14 residues. The germline V and J ends were trimmed by 0 bases and 5 bases, with 9 bases remaining between them. The germline V gene has CDR1 SGHRS and CDR2 YFSETQ. This TCR derives from a man aged 18 to 30 who had mild COVID-19 (a few samples of this study predate the infection). Cell type and time point are not known. Sequenced sample: PBMCs or a T cell subset sorted from them (not recorded which). The V call is TRBV5-1, the J call TRBJ1-5; D unclear. The CDR3 DNA reads TGCGCCAGCAGCTTGGGAGGGTACGATCAGCCCCAGCATTTT. Translation gives CASSLGGYDQPQHF.